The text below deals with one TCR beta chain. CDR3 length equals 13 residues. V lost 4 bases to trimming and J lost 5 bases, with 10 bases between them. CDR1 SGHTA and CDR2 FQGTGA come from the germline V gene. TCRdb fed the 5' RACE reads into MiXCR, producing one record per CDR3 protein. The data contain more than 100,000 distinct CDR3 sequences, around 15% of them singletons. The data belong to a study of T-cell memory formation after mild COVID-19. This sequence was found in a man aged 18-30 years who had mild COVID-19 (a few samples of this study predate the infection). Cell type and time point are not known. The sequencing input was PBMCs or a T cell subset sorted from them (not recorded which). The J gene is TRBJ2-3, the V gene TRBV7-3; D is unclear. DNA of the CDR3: TGTGCCAGCAGCTCCGGACCCATAGATACGCAGTATTTT. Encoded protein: CASSSGPIDTQYF.